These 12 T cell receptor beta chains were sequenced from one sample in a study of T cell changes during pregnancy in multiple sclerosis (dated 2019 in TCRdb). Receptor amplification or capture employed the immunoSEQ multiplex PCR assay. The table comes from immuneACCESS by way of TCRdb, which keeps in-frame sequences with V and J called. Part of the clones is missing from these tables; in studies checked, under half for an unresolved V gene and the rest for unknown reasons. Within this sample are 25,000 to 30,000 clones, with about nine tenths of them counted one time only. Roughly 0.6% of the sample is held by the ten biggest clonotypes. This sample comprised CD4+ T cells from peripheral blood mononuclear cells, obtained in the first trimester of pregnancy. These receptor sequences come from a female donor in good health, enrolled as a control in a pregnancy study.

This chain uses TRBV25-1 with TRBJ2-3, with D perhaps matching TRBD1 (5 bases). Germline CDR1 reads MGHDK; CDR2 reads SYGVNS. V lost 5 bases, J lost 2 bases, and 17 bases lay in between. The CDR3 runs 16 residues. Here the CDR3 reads CASSQGASHLTDTQYF. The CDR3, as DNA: TGTGCCAGCAGTCAGGGTGCAAGCCACCTCACAGATACGCAGTATTTT.

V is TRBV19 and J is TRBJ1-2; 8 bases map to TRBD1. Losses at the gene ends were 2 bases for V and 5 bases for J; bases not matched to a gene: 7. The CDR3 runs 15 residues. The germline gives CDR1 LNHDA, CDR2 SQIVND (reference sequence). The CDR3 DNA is TGTGCCAGTAGTATAAGGGCAGGGGGCCCTTATGGCTACACCTTC. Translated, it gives CASSIRAGGPYGYTF.

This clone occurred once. DNA of the CDR3: TGCAGCGTCACTAGCGGGAGGGCCGCAGATACGCAGTATTTT. Translation gives CSVTSGRAADTQYF. The gene calls are TRBV29-1 and TRBJ2-3; 13 bases line up with TRBD2. Per the germline V gene, CDR1 is SQVTM and CDR2 is ANQGSEA. V gave up 6 bases and J gave up 4 bases; unmatched junction bases: 4. The CDR3 has 14 residues.

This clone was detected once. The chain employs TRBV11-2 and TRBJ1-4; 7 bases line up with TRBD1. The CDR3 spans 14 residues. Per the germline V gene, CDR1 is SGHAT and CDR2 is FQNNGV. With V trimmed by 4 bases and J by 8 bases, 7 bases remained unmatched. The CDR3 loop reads CASSYQGGNEKLFF. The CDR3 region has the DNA TGTGCCAGCAGCTACCAGGGGGGAAACGAAAAACTGTTTTTT.

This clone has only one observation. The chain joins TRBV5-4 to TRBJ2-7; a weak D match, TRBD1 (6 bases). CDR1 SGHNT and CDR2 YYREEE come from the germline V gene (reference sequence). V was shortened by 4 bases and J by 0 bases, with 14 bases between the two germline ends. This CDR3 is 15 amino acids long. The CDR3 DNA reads TGTGCCAGCAGCCCTGAGACAGGCCTCTCCTACGAGCAGTACTTC. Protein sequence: CASSPETGLSYEQYF.

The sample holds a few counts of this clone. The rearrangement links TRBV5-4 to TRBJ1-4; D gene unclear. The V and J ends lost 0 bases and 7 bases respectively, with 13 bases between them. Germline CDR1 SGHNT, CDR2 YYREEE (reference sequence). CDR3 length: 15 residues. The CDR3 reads CASSLASGSGEKLFF. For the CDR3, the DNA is TGTGCCAGCAGCTTGGCTTCGGGGTCAGGTGAAAAACTGTTTTTT.

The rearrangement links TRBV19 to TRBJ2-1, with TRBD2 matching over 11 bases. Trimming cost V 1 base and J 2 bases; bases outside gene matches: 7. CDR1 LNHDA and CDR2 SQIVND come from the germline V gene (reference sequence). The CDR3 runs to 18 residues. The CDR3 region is CASSIVGTSGGPYNEQFF. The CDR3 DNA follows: TGTGCCAGTAGTATAGTCGGGACTAGCGGAGGACCCTACAATGAGCAGTTCTTC. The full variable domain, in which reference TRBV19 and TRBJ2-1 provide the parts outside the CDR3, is DGGITQSPKYLFRKEGQNVTLSCEQNLNHDAMYWYRQDPGQGLRLIYYSQIVNDFQKGDIAEGYSVSREKKESFPLTVTSAQKNPTAFYLCASSIVGTSGGPYNEQFFGPGTRLTVL.

The DNA for the CDR3 is TGTGCCTGGAGCAGGGGGCGAGGGGGCACTGAAGCTTTCTTT. It encodes CAWSRGRGGTEAFF. V and J are TRBV30 and TRBJ1-1, with 8 positions matching TRBD1. From germline, CDR1 is GTSNPN and CDR2 SVGIG (reference sequence). The V and J ends lost 3 bases and 4 bases, in that order; junction bases with no gene match: 7. This CDR3 has 14 residues.

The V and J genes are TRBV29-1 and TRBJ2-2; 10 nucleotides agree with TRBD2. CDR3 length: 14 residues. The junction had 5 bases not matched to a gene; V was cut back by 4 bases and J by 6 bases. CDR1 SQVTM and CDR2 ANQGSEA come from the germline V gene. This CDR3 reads CSVAVSGGAGELFF. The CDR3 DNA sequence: TGCAGCGTTGCGGTCAGCGGGGGGGCCGGGGAGCTGTTTTTT.

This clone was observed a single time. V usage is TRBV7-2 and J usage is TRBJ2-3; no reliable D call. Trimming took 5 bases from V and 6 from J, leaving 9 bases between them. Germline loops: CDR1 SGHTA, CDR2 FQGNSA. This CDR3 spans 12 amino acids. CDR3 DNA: TGTGCCAGCAGCGTCCTGCGTGATACGCAGTATTTT. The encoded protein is CASSVLRDTQYF.

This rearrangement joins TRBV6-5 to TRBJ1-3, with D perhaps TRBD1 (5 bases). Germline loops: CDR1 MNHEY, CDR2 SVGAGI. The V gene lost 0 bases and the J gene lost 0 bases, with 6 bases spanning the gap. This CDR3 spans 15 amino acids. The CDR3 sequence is CASSYSDNSGNTIYF. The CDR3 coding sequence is TGTGCCAGCAGTTACTCGGACAACTCTGGAAACACCATATATTTT.

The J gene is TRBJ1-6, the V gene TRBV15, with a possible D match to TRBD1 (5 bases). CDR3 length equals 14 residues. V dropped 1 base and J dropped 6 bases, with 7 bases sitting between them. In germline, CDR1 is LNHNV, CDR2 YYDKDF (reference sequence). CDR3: CATSRGQSNSPLHF. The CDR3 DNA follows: TGTGCCACCAGCAGAGGACAGTCTAATTCACCCCTCCACTTT.